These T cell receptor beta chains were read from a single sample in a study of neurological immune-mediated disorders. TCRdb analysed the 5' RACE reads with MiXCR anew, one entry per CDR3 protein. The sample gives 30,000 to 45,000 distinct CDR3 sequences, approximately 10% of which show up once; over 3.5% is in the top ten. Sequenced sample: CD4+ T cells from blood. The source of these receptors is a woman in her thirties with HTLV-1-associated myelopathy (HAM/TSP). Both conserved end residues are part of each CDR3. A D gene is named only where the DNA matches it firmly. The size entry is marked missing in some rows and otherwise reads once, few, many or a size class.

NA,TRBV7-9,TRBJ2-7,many,CASSLSGAEQYF,TGTGCCAGCAGCTTATCAGGGGCCGAGCAGTACTTC
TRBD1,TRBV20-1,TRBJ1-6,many,CSARTGGRSPLHF,TGCAGTGCCAGGACAGGGGGAAGGTCACCCCTCCACTTT
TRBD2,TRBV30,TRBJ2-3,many,CAWRLAGGPDTQYF,TGTGCCTGGAGACTAGCGGGGGGGCCGGATACGCAGTATTTT
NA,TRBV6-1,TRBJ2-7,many,CASSEARAGRLEQYF,TGTGCCAGCAGTGAAGCGCGGGCAGGTCGCTTGGAGCAGTACTTC
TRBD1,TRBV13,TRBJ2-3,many,CASSPSTGGLRTDTQYF,TGTGCCAGCAGCCCCTCGACAGGGGGACTGCGCACAGATACGCAGTATTTT
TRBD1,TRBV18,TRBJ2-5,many,CASSRTGTGHQETQYF,TGTGCCAGCTCACGAACCGGGACAGGTCACCAAGAGACCCAGTACTTC
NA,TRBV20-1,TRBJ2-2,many,CSARDGRGGSGELFF,TGCAGTGCTAGAGATGGCAGGGGCGGGTCCGGGGAGCTGTTTTTT
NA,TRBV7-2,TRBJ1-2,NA,CVSSSYGRWDYTF,TGTGTCAGCAGCTCTTATGGGAGATGGGACTACACCTTC
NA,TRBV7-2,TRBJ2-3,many,CASSFLADTQYF,TGTGCCAGCAGCTTCCTAGCAGATACGCAGTATTTT
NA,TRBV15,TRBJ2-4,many,CATSKEVSAKNIQYF,TGTGCCACCAGCAAAGAGGTATCAGCCAAAAACATTCAGTACTTC
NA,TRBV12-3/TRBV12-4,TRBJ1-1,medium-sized,CASSPQFGRTEAFF,TGTGCCAGCAGTCCCCAGTTCGGGCGGACTGAAGCTTTCTTT
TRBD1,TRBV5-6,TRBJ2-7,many,CASSLGTGAYEQYF,TGTGCCAGCAGCTTGGGGACAGGGGCCTACGAGCAGTACTTC
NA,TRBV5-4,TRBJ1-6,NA,CASSLEQNGHTPLHF,TGTGCCAGCAGCTTGGAACAGAATGGTCATACGCCCCTCCACTTT
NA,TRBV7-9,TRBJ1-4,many,CASSLAGPRSEKLFF,TGTGCCAGCAGCTTAGCGGGGCCAAGAAGCGAAAAACTGTTTTTT
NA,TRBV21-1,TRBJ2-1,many,CAIRGVTVEQFF,TGTGCCATCCGGGGGGTCACGGTTGAGCAGTTCTTC
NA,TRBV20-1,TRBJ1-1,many,CSASKGSAEAFF,TGCAGTGCCAGTAAGGGCAGCGCTGAAGCTTTCTTT
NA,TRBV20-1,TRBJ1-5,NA,CSASLISTPRINQTQHF,TGCAGTGCCTCCCTAATTTCCACTCCCCGGATCAATCAGACCCAGCATTTT
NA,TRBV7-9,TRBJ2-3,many,CASSFRSDTQYF,TGTGCCAGCAGCTTTCGATCGGATACGCAGTATTTT